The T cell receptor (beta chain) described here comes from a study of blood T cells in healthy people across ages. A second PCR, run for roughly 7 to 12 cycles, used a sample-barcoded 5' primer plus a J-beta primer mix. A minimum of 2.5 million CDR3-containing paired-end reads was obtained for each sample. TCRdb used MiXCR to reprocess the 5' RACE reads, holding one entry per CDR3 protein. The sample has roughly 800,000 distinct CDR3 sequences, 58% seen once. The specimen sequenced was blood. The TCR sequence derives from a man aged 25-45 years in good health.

CDR3 sequence (DNA): TGCAGTGCTAGCGGTAGGGCCCAAGAGACCCAGTACTTC. Its protein is CSASGRAQETQYF. The chain employs TRBV20-1 and TRBJ2-5, with unresolved D. The CDR3 has 13 residues. V was clipped by 3 bases and J by 1 base, with 9 bases between them. Germline V gene sequence: CDR1 DFQATT, CDR2 SNEGSKA (reference sequence).